This paragraph covers one T cell receptor beta chain sequence. With 7 bases removed from V and 2 bases from J, the gap between germline ends came to 12 bases. The CDR3 contains 13 residues. CDR1 is LNHDA, CDR2 SQIVND, per germline (reference sequence). These data originate in a study of control samples from healthy donors and cancer patients. The data were produced by immunoSEQ multiplex PCR, yet TCRdb's version contains in-frame clones alone and is incomplete. The sample yields about 120,000 clones, roughly 92% seen once. The sample consisted of blood. This chain uses TRBV19 with TRBJ2-7; D gene unclear. This TCR was recovered from a man younger than 30 in good health. CDR3 amino acids: CASKSGSTYEQYF. The CDR3 nucleotides are TGTGCCAGTAAGAGTGGCAGTACCTACGAGCAGTACTTC.